The present TCR beta chain was sequenced within a study of brain T cells in children with intractable seizures. The germline gives CDR1 SGHTA, CDR2 FQGNSA. Trimming took 4 bases from V and 7 from J; bases not matched to a gene: 12. This CDR3 spans 16 amino acids. Produced via immunoSEQ multiplex PCR; TCRdb's table is partial and in-frame only. The data hold 100,000 to 120,000 clones, with 90% to 95% observed a single time. The chain employs TRBV7-2 and TRBJ2-5; 10 nucleotides align to TRBD2. The sequences come from peripheral blood, collected at surgery. The receptor comes from a boy in the first two years of life with hemimegalencephaly and intractable seizures. The CDR3 DNA reads as TGTGCCAGCAGCTCCCTAGCGGGAGCCCCCTCCGGGACCCAGTACTTC. Amino acid sequence: CASSSLAGAPSGTQYF.